These 20 T cell receptor beta chains share one sample of origin, sequenced in a study of persistence of HIV-infected CD4 T cells. Their antigens remain unidentified. The libraries were made with immunoSEQ version 4 in survey mode. The protocol was immunoSEQ multiplex PCR, while the TCRdb copy is restricted to in-frame clones and leaves out a portion. The table has 35,000 to 50,000 clones, about nine tenths seen once. Nonspecific anti-CD3/anti-CD28 bead stimulation represents the broad CD4+ T cell repertoire. Responding CD4+ T cells were sorted by upregulation of both CD40 ligand and CD69. Here the sequenced sample was CD4+ T cells sorted from PBMCs after roughly 18-hour stimulation, taken from a patient who received antiretroviral therapy. These receptor sequences come from an adult man with HIV who was CMV-seropositive.

The chain uses TRBV3-1 (or the pseudogene TRBV3-2) and TRBJ1-2; D is possibly TRBD1 (5 bases). CDR3 length equals 15 residues. The germline V and J ends were trimmed by 4 bases and 3 bases, with 15 bases remaining between them. Germline CDR1 is LGHDT and CDR2 is YNNKEL (reference sequence). The CDR3 here is CASSPSTGLYYGYTF. In nucleotides, the CDR3 is TGTGCCAGCAGCCCTTCGACGGGGCTCTACTATGGCTACACCTTC.

This clone appeared a single time. This chain connects TRBV6-5 to TRBJ1-5, with 9 nucleotides matching TRBD1. The germline V gene encodes CDR1 MNHEY and CDR2 SVGAGI. V was pared by 5 bases and J by 5 bases, with 4 bases of the junction left unmatched. This CDR3 has 14 amino acids. The CDR3 nucleotides read TGTGCCAGCAGTACAGGGGGCGAATATCAGCCCCAGCATTTT. This codes for CASSTGGEYQPQHF.

The gene calls are TRBV28 and TRBJ1-2; 10 nucleotides agree with TRBD1. The CDR3 contains 14 residues. CDR1 is MDHEN and CDR2 is SYDVKM in the germline V gene. The ends lost 8 bases at V and 4 bases at J; junction bases unmatched: 7. The CDR3 is CASVGRDRGYGYTF. The CDR3 nucleotides are TGTGCCAGCGTCGGTAGGGACAGGGGCTATGGCTACACCTTC.

J is TRBJ2-1 and V is TRBV6-1; 11 nucleotides line up with TRBD2. CDR1 is MNHNS, CDR2 SASEGT, per germline. J lost 7 bases, V lost 4 bases, and 12 bases had no gene match. There are 17 residues in the CDR3. The CDR3 DNA reads TGTGCCAGCAGTGTAATAGCTAGCGGGGGGAAGTTAAATGAGCAGTTCTTC. Amino acids: CASSVIASGGKLNEQFF.

The chain employs TRBV7-2 and TRBJ2-3; D possibly matches TRBD1 or TRBD2 (6 bases each). The V and J ends lost 6 bases and 3 bases respectively, with 16 bases between them. The CDR3 extends over 15 amino acids. Germline V gives CDR1 SGHTA, CDR2 FQGNSA. The CDR3 is CASRVGGKRTDTQYF. DNA for the CDR3: TGTGCCAGCAGAGTGGGGGGCAAAAGGACAGATACGCAGTATTTT. Together with reference TRBV7-2 and TRBJ2-3, the CDR3 gives the full variable domain: GAGVSQSPSNKVTEKGKDVELRCDPISGHTALYWYRQSLGQGLEFLIYFQGNSAPDKSGLPSDRFSAERTGGSVSTLTIQRTQQEDSAVYLCASRVGGKRTDTQYFGPGTRLTVL.

This chain joins TRBV3-1 (or the pseudogene TRBV3-2) and TRBJ1-5; a weak D match, TRBD1 (5 bases). Germline CDR1 and CDR2: LGHDT and YNNKEL (reference sequence). Trimming left V 1 base short and J 1 base short, with 17 bases between. The CDR3 length is 18 residues. CDR3 nucleotides: TGTGCCAGCAGCCAAGCTTCTGGAGAGCGGGGGAGCAATCAGCCCCAGCATTTT. Translated: CASSQASGERGSNQPQHF.

The chain has TRBV7-2 and TRBJ2-1; no definite D call. Between the trimmed V and J ends, which lost 2 bases and 5 bases, there was a span of 7 bases. Germline CDR1 reads SGHTA; CDR2 reads FQGNSA. This CDR3 contains 13 residues. The CDR3 DNA reads as TGTGCCAGCAGCTTAAACACACACAATGAGCAGTTCTTC. It codes for CASSLNTHNEQFF.

This rearrangement joins TRBV10-1 to TRBJ2-2; 11 bases are a match to TRBD2. J lost 0 bases, V lost 5 bases, and 2 bases had no gene match. CDR1 and CDR2 from the germline V gene are WNHNN and SYGVQD (reference sequence). The CDR3 extends over 16 amino acids. CDR3 sequence (DNA): TGCGCCAGCAGTAAGGGACTAGCGGCGAACACCGGGGAGCTGTTTTTT. It codes for CASSKGLAANTGELFF.

The chain combines TRBV4-1 with TRBJ1-4; D is ambiguous. Germline loops: CDR1 MGHRA, CDR2 YSYEKL. The CDR3 has 12 amino acids. V was cut by 5 bases and J by 5 bases, with 6 bases left in between. The CDR3 spells CASSKRNEKLFF. CDR3 bases: TGCGCCAGCAGCAAACGAAATGAAAAACTGTTTTTT.

The rearrangement joins TRBV6-6 to TRBJ1-2; D perhaps matches TRBD1 (6 bases). V lost 0 bases to trimming and J lost 7 bases, with 18 bases between them. The CDR3 contains 16 residues. The germline V gene has CDR1 MNHNY and CDR2 SVGAGI (reference sequence). CDR3 residues: CASSYSRDWGAIGYTF. Written as DNA, the CDR3 is TGTGCCAGCAGTTACTCCCGGGACTGGGGGGCGATTGGCTACACCTTC.

This chain joins TRBV5-1 and TRBJ2-7; D possibly matches TRBD1 or TRBD2 (5 bases each). V was clipped by 4 bases and J by 1 base, with 15 bases between them. Germline V CDR1 and CDR2: SGHRS, YFSETQ. The CDR3 extends over 15 amino acids. The CDR3 protein is CASSLSGTGSYEQYF. CDR3 bases: TGCGCCAGCAGCCTCTCCGGGACGGGGTCCTACGAGCAGTACTTC.

CDR3 nucleotides: TGTGCCAGCAGCTCCGACGCGGTCTCCCAGCAGTACTTC. Translated: CASSSDAVSQQYF. This chain links TRBV7-3 with TRBJ2-7; D gene unclear. The germline V gene has CDR1 SGHTA and CDR2 FQGTGA. Trimming cost V 4 bases and J 8 bases, with 15 bases left between them. This CDR3 has 13 amino acids. Full variable domain (rest looked up from reference TRBV7-3 and TRBJ2-7): GAGVSQTPSNKVTEKGKYVELRCDPISGHTALYWYRQSLGQGPEFLIYFQGTGAADDSGLPNDRFFAVRPEGSVSTLKIQRTERGDSAVYLCASSSDAVSQQYFGPGTRLTVT.

This chain uses TRBV6-5 with TRBJ2-1; D is perhaps TRBD2 (5 bases). V lost 4 bases, J lost 1 base, and 14 bases lay in between. The germline gives CDR1 MNHEY, CDR2 SVGAGI. CDR3 size: 16 residues. This CDR3 is CASSSRVAKSYNEQFF. The CDR3 DNA sequence: TGTGCCAGCAGTTCGAGGGTCGCGAAGTCCTACAATGAGCAGTTCTTC.

This rearrangement joins TRBV6-2 or TRBV6-3 to TRBJ2-3; a possible D gene is TRBD2 (6 bases). The CDR3 is 17 amino acids. Germline values: CDR1 MNHEY, CDR2 SVGEGT. Trimming left V 0 bases short and J 3 bases short, with 16 bases between. DNA for the CDR3: TGTGCCAGCAGTTACTCGCCGTGGGGGGAACCGACAGATACGCAGTATTTT. Translated, it gives CASSYSPWGEPTDTQYF.

The chain uses TRBV6-4 and TRBJ2-1, with 8 bases fitting TRBD1. There are 14 residues in the CDR3. V dropped 3 bases and J dropped 3; count of bases not matched to a gene: 1. Germline loops: CDR1 MRHNA, CDR2 SNTAGT. CDR3 in amino acids: CASSEQGGYNEQFF. The DNA of the CDR3 is TGTGCCAGCAGTGAACAGGGGGGCTACAATGAGCAGTTCTTC.

This chain uses TRBV2 with TRBJ2-6; the match to TRBD2 covers 8 bases. Unmatched junction bases numbered 1, after V lost 6 bases and J lost 3 bases. The CDR3 covers 14 residues. Germline V gene lookup returns CDR1 SNHLY and CDR2 FYNNEI. This chain's CDR3 is CASRREDGANVLTF. CDR3 nucleotide sequence: TGTGCCAGCAGGCGGGAGGATGGGGCCAACGTCCTGACTTTC.

The chain carries TRBV29-1 and TRBJ1-3; D gene ambiguous. CDR3 length: 14 residues. Per the germline V gene, CDR1 is SQVTM and CDR2 is ANQGSEA. The ends were cut back, 4 bases at V and 2 bases at J, with 12 bases in the middle. In nucleotides, the CDR3 is TGCAGCGTTGTAGGGTCGAACACTGGAAACACCATATATTTT. Its translation: CSVVGSNTGNTIYF. Combining the CDR3 with reference TRBV29-1 and TRBJ1-3 gives the whole variable domain SAVISQKPSRDICQRGTSLTIQCQVDSQVTMMFWYRQQPGQSLTLIATANQGSEATYESGFVIDKFPISRPNLTFSTLTVSNMSPEDSSIYLCSVVGSNTGNTIYFGEGSWLTVV.

The table lists this clone with a count of one. The chain has TRBV28 and TRBJ1-1; D not resolved. In germline, CDR1 is MDHEN, CDR2 SYDVKM. The CDR3 is made up of 14 amino acids. The V end was cut by 8 bases, the J end by 6 bases, with 19 bases between. The CDR3 coding sequence is TGTGCCAGCCTCCCAGGTCGGAGGTGGGCTGAAGCTTTCTTT. This translates into CASLPGRRWAEAFF.

This chain uses TRBV19 with TRBJ2-2; weak D call: TRBD1 (6 bases). The CDR3 is made up of 13 amino acids. CDR1 and CDR2 from the germline V gene are LNHDA and SQIVND (reference sequence). V lost 6 bases, J lost 7 bases, and 12 bases lay in between. CDR3 loop: CASSKQGIGELFF. The CDR3 nucleotides read TGTGCCAGTAGCAAACAGGGCATCGGGGAGCTGTTTTTT.

The chain joins TRBV28 to TRBJ1-5; D unresolved. V was trimmed by 6 bases and J by 0 bases, leaving 9 bases between them. CDR3 length: 14 residues. Per germline, CDR1 MDHEN and CDR2 SYDVKM. The CDR3 sequence: CASSPGSSNQPQHF. For the CDR3, the DNA is TGTGCCAGCAGCCCCGGGTCTAGCAATCAGCCCCAGCATTTT.